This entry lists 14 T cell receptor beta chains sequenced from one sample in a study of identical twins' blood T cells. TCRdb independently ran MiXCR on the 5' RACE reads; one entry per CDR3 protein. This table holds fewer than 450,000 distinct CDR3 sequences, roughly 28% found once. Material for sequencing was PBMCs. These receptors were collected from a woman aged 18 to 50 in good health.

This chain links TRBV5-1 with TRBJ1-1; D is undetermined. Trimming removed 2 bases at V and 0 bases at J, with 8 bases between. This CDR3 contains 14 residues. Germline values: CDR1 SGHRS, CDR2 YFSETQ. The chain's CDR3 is CASSLRAMNTEAFF. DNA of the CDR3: TGCGCCAGCAGCTTAAGGGCCATGAACACTGAAGCTTTCTTT.

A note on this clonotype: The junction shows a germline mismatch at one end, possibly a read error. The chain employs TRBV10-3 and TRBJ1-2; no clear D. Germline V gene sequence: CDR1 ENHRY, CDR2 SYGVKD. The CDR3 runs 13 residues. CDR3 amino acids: CAVSVTGLDGYTF. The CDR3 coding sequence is TGTGCCGTCAGTGTCACCGGTCTCGATGGCTACACCTTC.

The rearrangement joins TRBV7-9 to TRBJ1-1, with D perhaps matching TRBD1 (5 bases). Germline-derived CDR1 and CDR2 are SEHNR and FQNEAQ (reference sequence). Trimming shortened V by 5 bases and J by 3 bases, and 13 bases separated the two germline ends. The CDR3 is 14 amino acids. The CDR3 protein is CASSEDGGHTEAFF. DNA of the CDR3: TGTGCCAGCAGCGAAGATGGGGGTCACACTGAAGCTTTCTTT.

Here the CDR3 DNA reads TGTGCCAGCAGTTACTCGTCGACCAAAGGGGGCAACGAGCAGTACTTC. It is translated as CASSYSSTKGGNEQYF. J is TRBJ2-7 and V is TRBV6-5, with 7 bases matching TRBD1. CDR1 and CDR2 (germline): MNHEY, SVGAGI. The CDR3 spans 16 residues. The J segment lost 5 bases and the V segment lost 0 bases, leaving 10 bases of the junction unmatched.

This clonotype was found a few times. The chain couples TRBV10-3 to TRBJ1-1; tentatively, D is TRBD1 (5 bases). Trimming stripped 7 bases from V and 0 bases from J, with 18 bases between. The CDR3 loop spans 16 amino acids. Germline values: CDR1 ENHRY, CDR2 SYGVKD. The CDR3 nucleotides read TGTGCCATCACCATGGGACCCTTGTTTATGAACACTGAAGCTTTCTTT. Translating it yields CAITMGPLFMNTEAFF.

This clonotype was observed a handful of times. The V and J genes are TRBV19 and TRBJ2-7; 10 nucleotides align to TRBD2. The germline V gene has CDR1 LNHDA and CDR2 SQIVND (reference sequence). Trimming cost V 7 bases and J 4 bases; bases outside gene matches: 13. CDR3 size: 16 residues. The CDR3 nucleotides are TGTGCCAGTATTCCATCCCGGGTACTAGCGGGGTACGAGCAGTACTTC. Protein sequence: CASIPSRVLAGYEQYF.

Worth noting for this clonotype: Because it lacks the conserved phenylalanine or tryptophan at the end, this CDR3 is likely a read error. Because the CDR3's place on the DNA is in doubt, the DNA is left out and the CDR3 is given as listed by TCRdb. The chain's CDR3 is CASRIGQGGNEKLSS. The chain is built from TRBV6-1 and TRBJ1-4; TRBD1 is taken as the D call from the table, unchecked against the DNA. The length of the CDR3 is 15 amino acids, counting both ends. The germline CDR1 and CDR2 sequences are MNHNS and SASEGT.

Here the CDR3 DNA reads TGCAGTGCTAGAGATGCTAGCGGGGGTTCCTCCTACAATGAGCAGTTCTTC. Translated: CSARDASGGSSYNEQFF. The gene calls are TRBV20-1 and TRBJ2-1, with 10 nucleotides matching TRBD2. Germline values: CDR1 DFQATT, CDR2 SNEGSKA (reference sequence). This CDR3 is built from 17 residues. Losses at the gene ends were 0 bases for V and 0 bases for J; bases not matched to a gene: 5.

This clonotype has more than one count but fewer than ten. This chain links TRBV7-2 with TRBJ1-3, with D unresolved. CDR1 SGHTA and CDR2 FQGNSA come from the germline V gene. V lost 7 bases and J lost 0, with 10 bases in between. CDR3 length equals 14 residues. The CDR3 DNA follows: TGTGCCAGCAAACAGACGAACTCTGGAAACACCATATATTTT. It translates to CASKQTNSGNTIYF.

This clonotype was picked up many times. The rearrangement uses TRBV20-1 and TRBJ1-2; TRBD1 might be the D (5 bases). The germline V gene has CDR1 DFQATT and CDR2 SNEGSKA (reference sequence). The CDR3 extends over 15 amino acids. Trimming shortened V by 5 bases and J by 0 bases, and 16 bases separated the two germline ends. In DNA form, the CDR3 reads TGCAGTGCTCTTCCTGTCCAGGGTACTAACTATGGCTACACCTTC. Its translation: CSALPVQGTNYGYTF.

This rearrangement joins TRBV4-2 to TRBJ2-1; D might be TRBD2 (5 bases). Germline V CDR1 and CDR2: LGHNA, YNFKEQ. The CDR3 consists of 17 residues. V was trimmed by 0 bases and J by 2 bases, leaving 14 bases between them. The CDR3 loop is CASSQEPSPNAYNEQFF. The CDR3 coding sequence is TGTGCCAGCAGCCAAGAGCCTAGCCCCAATGCCTACAATGAGCAGTTCTTC.

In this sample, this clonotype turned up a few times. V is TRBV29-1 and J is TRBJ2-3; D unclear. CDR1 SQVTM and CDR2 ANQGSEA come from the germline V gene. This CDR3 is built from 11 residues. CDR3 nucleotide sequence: TGCAGTGCCACGATCACAGATACGCAGTATTTT. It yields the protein CSATITDTQYF.

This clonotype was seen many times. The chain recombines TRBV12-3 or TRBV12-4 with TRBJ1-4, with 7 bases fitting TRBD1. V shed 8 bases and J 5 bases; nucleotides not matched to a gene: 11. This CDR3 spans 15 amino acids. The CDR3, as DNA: TGTGCCAGCCGTTGGGGGGCAGGGGGAAATGAAAAACTGTTTTTT. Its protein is CASRWGAGGNEKLFF.

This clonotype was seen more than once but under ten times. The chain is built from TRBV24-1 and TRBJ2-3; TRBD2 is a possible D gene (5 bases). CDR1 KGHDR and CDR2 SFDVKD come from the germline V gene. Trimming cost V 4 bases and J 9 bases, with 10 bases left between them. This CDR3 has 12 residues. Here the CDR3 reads CATSETGITQYF. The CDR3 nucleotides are TGTGCCACCAGTGAGACCGGGATCACGCAGTATTTT.